This is a list of T cell receptor beta chains from one sample in a study of T cells in localized non-small cell lung cancer. Assay: immunoSEQ multiplex PCR; the TCRdb copy retains only in-frame clones and omits some. The sample has around 1,500 clones, 36% seen once; the top ten hold around a third. The input for sequencing was normal lung tissue next to the tumor, taken before any cancer treatment. These receptors all stem from a woman aged 40 to 75 with stage II lung adenocarcinoma. Both conserved end residues are part of each CDR3. A D gene is named only where the DNA matches it firmly. The size entry is marked missing in some rows and otherwise reads once, few, many or a size class.

D gene	V gene	clone size	CDR3 length	J gene	CDR3 protein	CDR3 DNA
.	TRBV14	.	16	TRBJ2-4	CASSQDLLGAKNIQYF	TGTGCCAGCAGCCAAGATCTCTTGGGGGCCAAAAACATTCAGTACTTC
.	TRBV9	few	16	TRBJ2-7	CASAAGTQLFSYEQYF	TGTGCCAGCGCCGCGGGGACACAACTTTTCTCCTACGAGCAGTACTTC
TRBD1	TRBV29-1	.	14	TRBJ2-1	CSVAGGKRNNEQFF	TGCAGCGTGGCAGGGGGCAAAAGGAACAATGAGCAGTTCTTC
.	TRBV29-1	few	14	TRBJ2-5	CSVEDRQYQETQYF	TGCAGCGTTGAAGATCGGCAGTATCAAGAGACCCAGTACTTC
TRBD1	TRBV6-8	.	14	TRBJ1-1	CASREWQTGTEAFF	TGTGCCAGCAGGGAATGGCAGACAGGGACCGAAGCTTTCTTT
.	TRBV10-2	.	13	TRBJ1-2	CASSEIGGAGYTF	TGCGCCAGCAGTGAGATCGGGGGAGCTGGCTACACCTTC
.	TRBV29-1	.	14	TRBJ2-1	CSVAEGSSYNEQFF	TGCAGCGTTGCAGAGGGAAGCTCCTACAATGAGCAGTTCTTC
.	TRBV4-1	medium-sized	15	TRBJ2-1	CASSPDRSSYNEQFF	TGCGCCAGCAGCCCTGACAGGAGCTCCTACAATGAGCAGTTCTTC
TRBD1	TRBV29-1	.	16	TRBJ2-5	CSVFQRGTGVKETQYF	TGCAGCGTGTTCCAGAGGGGGACAGGGGTGAAGGAGACCCAGTACTTC
TRBD1	TRBV6-8	.	15	TRBJ1-4	CASSYSTQGAEKLFF	TGTGCCAGCAGTTACTCGACACAGGGGGCGGAAAAACTGTTTTTT
TRBD1	TRBV11-3	.	16	TRBJ1-4	CASSFRTGTTNEKLFF	TGTGCCAGCAGCTTTCGGACAGGGACTACTAATGAAAAACTGTTTTTT
TRBD1	TRBV4-1	.	14	TRBJ1-3	CASTGTGSGNTIYF	TGCGCCAGCACTGGGACAGGCTCTGGAAACACCATATATTTT
.	TRBV19	.	15	TRBJ2-3	CASSAGVSRLDTQYF	TGTGCCAGTAGTGCCGGGGTGAGTCGACTCGATACGCAGTATTTT
.	TRBV6-8	few	15	TRBJ2-3	CASDKDRTSTDTQYF	TGTGCCAGCGATAAGGACCGAACGAGCACAGATACGCAGTATTTT
TRBD1	TRBV29-1	.	14	TRBJ2-1	CSVKGDRGGGEQFF	TGCAGCGTCAAAGGGGACAGGGGAGGTGGTGAGCAGTTCTTC
.	TRBV29-1	.	13	TRBJ2-2	CSVGGTGTGELFF	TGCAGCGTCGGGGGGACAGGCACCGGGGAGCTGTTTTTT
TRBD1	TRBV11-3	few	14	TRBJ1-2	CASSSQTGNYGYTF	TGTGCCAGCAGCTCACAGACAGGGAATTATGGCTACACCTTC
TRBD1	TRBV6-8	.	17	TRBJ1-6	CASSQGQESSYNSPLHF	TGTGCCAGCAGCCAAGGACAGGAGAGTTCCTATAATTCACCCCTCCACTTT
TRBD1	TRBV6-1	medium-sized	14	TRBJ1-2	CASSEGTGLYGYTF	TGTGCCAGCAGTGAAGGGACAGGGTTATATGGCTACACCTTC
.	TRBV6-8	few	17	TRBJ1-1	CASSYGRLSNLNTEAFF	TGTGCCAGCAGTTACGGCAGACTTTCGAATTTGAACACTGAAGCTTTCTTT
TRBD1	TRBV19	.	14	TRBJ1-1	CASSLGQVATEAFF	TGTGCCAGTAGTCTGGGACAGGTGGCCACTGAAGCTTTCTTT
TRBD1	TRBV11-3	few	15	TRBJ2-1	CASIPRGTGGDEQFF	TGTGCCAGCATCCCACGAGGGACAGGTGGCGATGAGCAGTTCTTC
.	TRBV15	.	14	TRBJ2-3	CATSREATSGTQYF	TGTGCCACCAGCAGAGAAGCTACCTCGGGTACGCAGTATTTT
.	TRBV18	.	19	TRBJ2-6	CASSKPSGTASSGANVLTF	TGTGCCAGCTCTAAACCGTCCGGGACGGCAAGCTCTGGGGCCAACGTCCTGACTTTC
.	TRBV6-8	.	13	TRBJ1-2	CASSYDRSGVYTF	TGTGCCAGCAGTTACGACAGGTCGGGAGTCTACACCTTC
TRBD2	TRBV9	.	19	TRBJ2-1	CASSGIGSLSGGGLDEQFF	TGTGCCAGCAGCGGGATCGGGTCTTTGTCTGGCGGGGGTTTGGATGAGCAGTTCTTC
.	TRBV11-3	medium-sized	15	TRBJ1-5	CASSPTADRHQPQHF	TGTGCCAGCAGCCCGACAGCGGACCGCCACCAGCCCCAGCATTTT
.	TRBV9	.	15	TRBJ2-3	CASSFDGSGTDTQYF	TGTGCCAGCAGCTTCGATGGGTCAGGAACAGATACGCAGTATTTT
.	TRBV14	few	16	TRBJ1-6	CASSQFQGSYNSPLHF	TGTGCCAGCAGCCAATTTCAGGGGTCCTATAATTCACCCCTCCACTTT
.	TRBV2	.	16	TRBJ2-3	CASSSHREDSTDTQYF	TGTGCCAGCAGTTCTCACAGGGAGGACAGCACAGATACGCAGTATTTT
.	TRBV9	few	15	TRBJ1-2	CASSVDGRENYGYTF	TGTGCCAGCAGCGTAGATGGCAGGGAGAACTATGGCTACACCTTC
.	TRBV11-3	medium-sized	14	TRBJ2-2	CASSFDTNTGELFF	TGTGCCAGCAGCTTCGACACGAACACCGGGGAGCTGTTTTTT
TRBD2	TRBV7-4	few	16	TRBJ2-2	CASSVGLAGNTGELFF	TGTGCCAGCAGCGTAGGGCTAGCGGGGAACACCGGGGAGCTGTTTTTT
TRBD1	TRBV18	.	12	TRBJ1-6	CASSLDTGVFHF	TGTGCCAGCTCACTGGATACAGGGGTTTTCCACTTT
.	TRBV30	.	12	TRBJ2-7	CAWGEESYEQYF	TGTGCCTGGGGAGAGGAATCCTACGAGCAGTACTTC
.	TRBV9	medium-sized	15	TRBJ1-3	CASSSTGFAGNTIYF	TGTGCCAGCAGTTCCACAGGGTTCGCTGGAAACACCATATATTTT
TRBD1	TRBV23-1	few	13	TRBJ1-4	CATGQGTNEKLFF	TGCGCCACCGGACAGGGTACTAATGAAAAACTGTTTTTT
.	TRBV6-8	few	15	TRBJ2-1	CASSLLRGRYNEQFF	TGTGCCAGCAGCCTCTTGCGGGGCAGGTACAATGAGCAGTTCTTC
.	TRBV11-3	few	15	TRBJ2-7	CASSLSGTRDYEQYF	TGTGCCAGCAGCTTATCGGGGACACGGGACTACGAGCAGTACTTC
.	TRBV2	few	12	TRBJ2-7	CASRDLGDEQYF	TGTGCCAGCAGGGACCTGGGGGACGAGCAGTACTTC
.	TRBV9	.	13	TRBJ2-2	CASRPGATGELFF	TGTGCCTCCCGGCCGGGGGCAACCGGGGAGCTGTTTTTT
.	TRBV6-8	medium-sized	13	TRBJ1-1	CASSDSDNTEAFF	TGTGCCAGCAGTGACTCGGACAACACTGAAGCTTTCTTT
.	TRBV30	.	12	TRBJ2-7	CAWSVDRYEQYF	TGTGCCTGGAGTGTAGACCGCTACGAGCAGTACTTC
TRBD1	TRBV30	.	15	TRBJ1-3	CAWSGTGGVGNTIYF	TGTGCCTGGAGTGGGACAGGGGGCGTTGGAAACACCATATATTTT
.	TRBV18	.	14	TRBJ2-7	CASSPAQAHYEQYF	TGTGCCAGCTCACCGGCTCAGGCCCACTACGAGCAGTACTTC
.	TRBV10-2	.	13	TRBJ2-2	CASKDKNTGELFF	TGCGCCAGCAAAGACAAAAACACCGGGGAGCTGTTTTTT
.	TRBV30	.	13	TRBJ2-5	CAWSSGGARAQYF	TGTGCCTGGAGTAGTGGCGGGGCAAGGGCCCAGTACTTC
.	TRBV19	.	15	TRBJ1-3	CASSIDWSSGNTIYF	TGTGCCAGTAGTATAGATTGGAGCTCTGGAAACACCATATATTTT